What follows describes a single T cell receptor (beta chain). In germline, CDR1 is LNHDA, CDR2 SQIVND (reference sequence). J lost 10 bases, V lost 4 bases, and 11 bases had no gene match. The CDR3 contains 14 residues. Authors' analysis steps: Amplification with reference gene primers provided the estimates of nucleated cell counts. Assay used: immunoSEQ multiplex PCR; TCRdb lists only in-frame clones, some missing. The DNA gave D and trimming, while V, J and clone size come from that table. The sample includes about 110,000 clones, around four fifths of them seen just once. This sample was taken from a study of blood T cell repertoires in COVID-19.

Specimen: peripheral blood. The chain couples TRBV19 to TRBJ1-1; 8 bases are shared with TRBD1. The sequence was collected from a woman in her sixties or seventies with acute or convalescent COVID-19. The CDR3 DNA follows: TGTGCCAGTAGTACTCAAACAGGGGGGATGGCAGCTTTCTTT. It encodes CASSTQTGGMAAFF.